This record looks at one TCR beta chain sequence and its context. Its antigen is undetermined. Germline assignment: CDR1 SGHRS and CDR2 YFSETQ. CDR3 length: 12 residues. The germline V and J ends were trimmed by 4 bases and 6 bases, with 8 bases remaining between them. The data originate from a study of OX40 agonist ivuxolimab in advanced cancers. Study background: Dose-escalation patients suffered from hepatocellular carcinoma, melanoma, renal cell or head and neck cancer. Whole-study results and caveats: At 0.1 to 3.0 mg/kg, clonal expansion of CD4+ and CD8+ blood T cells had occurred by week 6. Those patients achieving a partial response at 0.1-3.0 mg/kg showed among the lowest clonal expansion.

Sequencing was performed with immunoSEQ multiplex PCR; in TCRdb, only in-frame clones are kept and a portion is missing. Here the sample spans approximately 32,000 clones, approximately 89% being singletons. The V gene is TRBV5-1, the J gene TRBJ2-1; no clear D. The sequence was obtained from an adult with an advanced solid tumor such as melanoma, head and neck, liver or kidney cancer. Sample: CD4+ or CD8+ T cells sorted from blood, taken in a trial of the OX40 agonist ivuxolimab. The CDR3 is CASSILGNEQFF. CDR3 coding DNA: TGCGCCAGCAGCATATTAGGCAATGAGCAGTTCTTC.